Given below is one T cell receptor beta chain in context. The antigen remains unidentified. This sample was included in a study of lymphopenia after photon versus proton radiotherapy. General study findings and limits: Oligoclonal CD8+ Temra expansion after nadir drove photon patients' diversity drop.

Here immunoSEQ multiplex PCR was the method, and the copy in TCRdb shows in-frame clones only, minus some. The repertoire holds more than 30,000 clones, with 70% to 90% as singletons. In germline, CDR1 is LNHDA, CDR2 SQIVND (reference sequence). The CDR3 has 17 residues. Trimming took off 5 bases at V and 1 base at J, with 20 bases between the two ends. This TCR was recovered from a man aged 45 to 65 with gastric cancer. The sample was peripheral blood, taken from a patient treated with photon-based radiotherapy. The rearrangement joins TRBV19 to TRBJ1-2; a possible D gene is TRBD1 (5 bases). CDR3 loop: CASSLLVYRGDNYGYTF. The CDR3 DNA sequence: TGTGCCAGTAGTTTATTGGTGTATCGAGGGGATAACTATGGCTACACCTTC.